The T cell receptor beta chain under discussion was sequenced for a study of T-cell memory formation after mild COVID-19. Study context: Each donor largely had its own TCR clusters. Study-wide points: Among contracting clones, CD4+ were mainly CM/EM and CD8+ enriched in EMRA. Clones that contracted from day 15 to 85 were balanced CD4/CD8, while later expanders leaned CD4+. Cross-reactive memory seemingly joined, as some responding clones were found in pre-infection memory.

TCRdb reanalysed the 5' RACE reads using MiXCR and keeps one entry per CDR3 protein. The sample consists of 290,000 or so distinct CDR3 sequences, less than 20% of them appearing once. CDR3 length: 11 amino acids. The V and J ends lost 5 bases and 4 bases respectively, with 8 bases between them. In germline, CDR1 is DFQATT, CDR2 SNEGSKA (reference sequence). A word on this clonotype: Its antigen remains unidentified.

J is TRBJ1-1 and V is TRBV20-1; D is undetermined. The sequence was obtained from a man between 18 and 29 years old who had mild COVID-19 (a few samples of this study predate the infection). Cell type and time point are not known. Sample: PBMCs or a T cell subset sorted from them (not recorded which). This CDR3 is CSAPTATEAFF. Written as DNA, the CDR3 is TGCAGTGCTCCTACAGCCACTGAAGCTTTCTTT.